One and the same sample provided the 14 T cell receptor beta chains below, sequenced in a study of T cells expressing NK-cell markers. From the 5' RACE reads, TCRdb lists one entry per CDR3 protein and no DNA. This sample contains some 340,000 distinct CDR3 sequences. Sequenced: blood T cells: a sorted CD56 or NKG2C T cell subset, CD4+ or CD8+ T cells, or bulk PBMC T cells (not recorded which). These receptors came from a man between 18 and 69 years old in good health.

This rearrangement joins TRBV5-1 to TRBJ2-7; TCRdb's D gene call, TRBD1, goes unchecked for lack of DNA. The germline V gene has CDR1 SGHRS and CDR2 YFSETQ. The CDR3 is 19 residues long. This CDR3 reads CASSLKLITGTEVSYEQYF.

The gene calls are TRBV7-9 and TRBJ2-5; TCRdb outputs TRBD1, but without DNA this stays unchecked. The CDR3 consists of 14 residues. Germline V gene lookup returns CDR1 SEHNR and CDR2 FQNEAQ (reference sequence). Here the CDR3 reads CASRFTGANETQYF.

The chain couples TRBV6-2 or TRBV6-3 to TRBJ2-3; TCRdb gives TRBD2 as the D gene, but with no DNA this cannot be confirmed. The CDR3 spans 20 residues. CDR1 and CDR2 from the germline V gene are MNHEY and SVGEGT. The CDR3: CASSYFPPSTSGHSTDTQYF.

The chain joins TRBV11-1 to TRBJ1-1; TCRdb returns TRBD1, unconfirmable since there is no DNA. The CDR3 runs to 16 residues. Germline V gene lookup returns CDR1 SGHAT and CDR2 FQDESV (reference sequence). The CDR3 here is CASSPTPGTGNLKAFF.

The CDR3 loop reads CASSSGFGEQYF. The chain combines TRBV7-3 with TRBJ2-7; with no DNA, the TCRdb D assignment of TRBD1 cannot be verified. The CDR3 has 12 amino acids. CDR1 is SGHTA and CDR2 is FQGTGA in the germline V gene.

The chain is built from TRBV7-2 and TRBJ2-3; TCRdb names TRBD1, which stays unverified in the absence of DNA. The CDR3 contains 17 residues. Per the germline V gene, CDR1 is SGHTA and CDR2 is FQGNSA. CDR3 amino acids: CASSLAPDSGNTDTQYF.

This chain connects TRBV6-5 to TRBJ1-6; absent DNA, TCRdb's TRBD1 call cannot be checked. The germline gives CDR1 MNHEY, CDR2 SVGAGI. The CDR3 consists of 16 residues. CDR3 sequence reads: CASSRGSGGLRSPLHF.

The chain joins TRBV2 to TRBJ2-1; the TCRdb call, TRBD2, lacks DNA for checking. The CDR3 has 16 amino acids. The V gene's germline CDR1 is SNHLY and CDR2 FYNNEI. This CDR3 is CASSRASGAFYNEQFF.

The rearrangement links TRBV7-8 to TRBJ1-4; TCRdb's D gene call, TRBD1, goes unchecked for lack of DNA. The CDR3 is 15 amino acids. CDR1 is SGHVS, CDR2 FQNEAQ, per germline. The CDR3 is CASSPWGTTNEKLFF.

The J gene is TRBJ2-1, the V gene TRBV3-1; checking the TCRdb D call of TRBD1 is not possible without DNA. The CDR3 length is 18 residues. Germline CDR1 is LGHDT and CDR2 is YNNKEL (reference sequence). Here the CDR3 reads CASSQGRGTWTRSGEQFF.

This chain connects TRBV12-5 to TRBJ2-5; without DNA, the TCRdb call of TRBD2 cannot be checked. The CDR3 totals 15 residues. The germline gives CDR1 LGHNT, CDR2 FRNRAP. The CDR3 region is CASGFGSGGSVTQYF.

The rearrangement joins TRBV3-1 to TRBJ2-7. Germline V CDR1 and CDR2: LGHDT, YNNKEL (reference sequence). There are 14 residues in the CDR3. The CDR3 here is CASSQAASSYEQYF.

The chain links TRBV30 to TRBJ2-2. The CDR3 sequence is 11 residues long. Looked up from germline, CDR1 is GTSNPN and CDR2 is SVGIG (reference sequence). This CDR3 reads CAWSVSGELFF.

V is TRBV20-1 and J is TRBJ1-5; TCRdb lists TRBD1, though no DNA is available to test this call. Germline CDR1 is DFQATT and CDR2 is SNEGSKA (reference sequence). The CDR3 extends over 13 amino acids. The CDR3 here is CSASPSRDQPQHF.